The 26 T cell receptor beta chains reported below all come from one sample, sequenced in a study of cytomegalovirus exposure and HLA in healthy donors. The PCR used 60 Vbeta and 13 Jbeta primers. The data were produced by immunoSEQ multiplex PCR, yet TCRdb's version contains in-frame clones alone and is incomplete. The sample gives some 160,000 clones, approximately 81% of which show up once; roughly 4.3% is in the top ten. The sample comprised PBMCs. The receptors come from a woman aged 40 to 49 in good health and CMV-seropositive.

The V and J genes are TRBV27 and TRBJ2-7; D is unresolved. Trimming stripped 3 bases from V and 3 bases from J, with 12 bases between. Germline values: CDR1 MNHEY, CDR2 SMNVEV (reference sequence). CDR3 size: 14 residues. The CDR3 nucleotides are TGTGCCAGCAGTTTGGGCCCAGACGGCTACGAGCAGTACTTC. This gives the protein CASSLGPDGYEQYF.

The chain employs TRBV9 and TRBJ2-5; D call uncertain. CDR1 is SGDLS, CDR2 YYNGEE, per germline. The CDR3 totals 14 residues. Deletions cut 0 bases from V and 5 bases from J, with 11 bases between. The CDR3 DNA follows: TGTGCCAGCAGCGTAGAAGACCGAGCGGAGACCCAGTACTTC. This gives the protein CASSVEDRAETQYF.

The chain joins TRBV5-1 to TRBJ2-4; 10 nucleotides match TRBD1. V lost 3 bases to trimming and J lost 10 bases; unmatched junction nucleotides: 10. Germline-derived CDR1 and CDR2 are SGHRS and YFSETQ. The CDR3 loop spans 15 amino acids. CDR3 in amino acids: CASSYEGQGSVIQYF. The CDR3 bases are TGCGCCAGCAGCTATGAGGGACAGGGGTCAGTAATTCAGTACTTC.

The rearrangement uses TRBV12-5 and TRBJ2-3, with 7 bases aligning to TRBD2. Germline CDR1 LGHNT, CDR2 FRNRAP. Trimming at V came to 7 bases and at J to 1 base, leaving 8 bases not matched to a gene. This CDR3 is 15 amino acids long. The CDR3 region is CASAVGGVGTDTQYF. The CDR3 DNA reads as TGTGCTAGTGCCGTGGGGGGGGTAGGCACAGATACGCAGTATTTT.

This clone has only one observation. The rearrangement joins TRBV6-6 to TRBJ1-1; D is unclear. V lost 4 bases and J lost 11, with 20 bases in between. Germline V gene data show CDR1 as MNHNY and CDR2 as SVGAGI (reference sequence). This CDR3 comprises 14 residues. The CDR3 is CASSSSGTTTQAFF. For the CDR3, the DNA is TGTGCCAGCAGTTCCTCAGGCACAACAACACAGGCTTTCTTT.

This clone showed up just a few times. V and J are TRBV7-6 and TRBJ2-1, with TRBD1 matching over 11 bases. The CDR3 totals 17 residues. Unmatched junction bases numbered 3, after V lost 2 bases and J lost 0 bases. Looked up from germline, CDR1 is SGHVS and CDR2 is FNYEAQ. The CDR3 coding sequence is TGTGCCAGCAGCTTATTTGGGACAGGGGGCTCCTACAATGAGCAGTTCTTC. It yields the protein CASSLFGTGGSYNEQFF. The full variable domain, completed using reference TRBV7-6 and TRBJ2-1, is GAGVSQSPRYKVTKRGQDVALRCDPISGHVSLYWYRQALGQGPEFLTYFNYEAQQDKSGLPNDRFSAERPEGSISTLTIQRTEQRDSAMYRCASSLFGTGGSYNEQFFGPGTRLTVL.

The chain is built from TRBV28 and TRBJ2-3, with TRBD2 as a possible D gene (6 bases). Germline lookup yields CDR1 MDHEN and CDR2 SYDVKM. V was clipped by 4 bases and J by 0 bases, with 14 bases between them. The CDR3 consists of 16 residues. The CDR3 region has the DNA TGTGCCAGCAGTTCACCCAGCAGCGGGAGCACAGATACGCAGTATTTT. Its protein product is CASSSPSSGSTDTQYF. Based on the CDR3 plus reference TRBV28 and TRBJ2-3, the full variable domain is DVKVTQSSRYLVKRTGEKVFLECVQDMDHENMFWYRQDPGLGLRLIYFSYDVKMKEKGDIPEGYSVSREKKERFSLILESASTNQTSMYLCASSSPSSGSTDTQYFGPGTRLTVL.

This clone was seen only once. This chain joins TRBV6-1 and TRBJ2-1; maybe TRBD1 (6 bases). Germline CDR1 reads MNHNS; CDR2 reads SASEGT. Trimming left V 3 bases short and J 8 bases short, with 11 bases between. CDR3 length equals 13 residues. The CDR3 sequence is CASSDRGQYEQFF. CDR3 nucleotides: TGTGCCAGCAGTGACAGGGGTCAATATGAGCAGTTCTTC.

CDR3 DNA sequence: TGTGCCAGCTCACCCGGGTCAGCGGGGGTTTTCGGCGATGAGCAGTTCTTC. Protein product: CASSPGSAGVFGDEQFF. The V and J genes are TRBV18 and TRBJ2-1; 8 bases fit TRBD2. This CDR3 has 17 residues. V trimming: 3 bases; J trimming: 8 bases; junction bases outside the gene matches: 15. Germline CDR1 is KGHSH and CDR2 is LQKENI.

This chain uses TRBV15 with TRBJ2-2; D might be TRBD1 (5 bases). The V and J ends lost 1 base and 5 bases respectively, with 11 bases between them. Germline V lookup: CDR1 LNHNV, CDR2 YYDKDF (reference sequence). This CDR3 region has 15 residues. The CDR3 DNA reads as TGTGCCACCAGCAGAGTTACAGGATTGACCGGGGAGCTGTTTTTT. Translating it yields CATSRVTGLTGELFF.

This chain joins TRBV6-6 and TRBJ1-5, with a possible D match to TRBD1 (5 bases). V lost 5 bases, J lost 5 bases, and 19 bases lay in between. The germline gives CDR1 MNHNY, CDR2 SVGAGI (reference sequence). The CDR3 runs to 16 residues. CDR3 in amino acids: CASSHGGTQEYQPQHF. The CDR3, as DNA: TGTGCCAGCAGTCACGGGGGGACCCAGGAGTATCAGCCCCAGCATTTT.

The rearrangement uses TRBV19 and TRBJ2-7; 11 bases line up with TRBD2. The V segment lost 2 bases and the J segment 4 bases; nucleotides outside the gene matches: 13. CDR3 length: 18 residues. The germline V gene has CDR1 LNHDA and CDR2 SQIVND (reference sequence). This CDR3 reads CASSIRFQLAGVSYEQYF. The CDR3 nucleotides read TGTGCCAGTAGTATAAGATTTCAACTAGCGGGAGTGTCGTACGAGCAGTACTTC.

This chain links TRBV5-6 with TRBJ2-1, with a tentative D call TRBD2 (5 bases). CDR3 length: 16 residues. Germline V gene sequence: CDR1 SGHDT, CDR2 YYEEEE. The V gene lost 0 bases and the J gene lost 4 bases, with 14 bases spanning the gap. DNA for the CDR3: TGTGCCAGCAGCTTGGAGGTGGGAGAAGCATACAATGAGCAGTTCTTC. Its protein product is CASSLEVGEAYNEQFF.

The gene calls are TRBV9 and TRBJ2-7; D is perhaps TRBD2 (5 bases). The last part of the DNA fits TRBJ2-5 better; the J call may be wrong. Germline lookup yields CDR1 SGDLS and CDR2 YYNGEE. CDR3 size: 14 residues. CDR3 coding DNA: TGTGCCAGCAGACGGCGTCTAGCTTGTGAGACCCAGTACTTC. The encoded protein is CASRRRLACETQYF.

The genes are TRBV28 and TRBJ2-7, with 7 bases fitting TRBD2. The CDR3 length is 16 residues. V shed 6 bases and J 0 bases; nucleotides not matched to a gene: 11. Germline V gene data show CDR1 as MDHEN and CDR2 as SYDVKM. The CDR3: CASSEPGGGSSYEQYF. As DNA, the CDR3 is TGTGCCAGCAGCGAACCGGGCGGGGGAAGCTCCTACGAGCAGTACTTC.

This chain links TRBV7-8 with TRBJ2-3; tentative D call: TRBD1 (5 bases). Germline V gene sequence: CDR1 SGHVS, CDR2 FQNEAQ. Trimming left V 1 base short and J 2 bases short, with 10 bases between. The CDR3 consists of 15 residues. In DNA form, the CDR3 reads TGTGCCAGCAGCTTAGGCCAGGGCAACACAGATACGCAGTATTTT. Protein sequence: CASSLGQGNTDTQYF. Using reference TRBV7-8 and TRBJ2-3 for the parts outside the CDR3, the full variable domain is GAGVSQSPRYKVAKRGQDVALRCDPISGHVSLFWYQQALGQGPEFLTYFQNEAQLDKSGLPSDRFFAERPEGSVSTLKIQRTQQEDSAVYLCASSLGQGNTDTQYFGPGTRLTVL.

The CDR3 loop is CASSLTGTETQYF. CDR3 DNA sequence: TGTGCCAGCAGTTTAACAGGGACGGAGACCCAGTACTTC. The chain employs TRBV27 and TRBJ2-5; TRBD1 might be the D (6 bases). Deletions cut 2 bases from V and 5 bases from J, with 9 bases between. The length of the CDR3 is 13 residues. Germline V CDR1 and CDR2: MNHEY, SMNVEV (reference sequence).

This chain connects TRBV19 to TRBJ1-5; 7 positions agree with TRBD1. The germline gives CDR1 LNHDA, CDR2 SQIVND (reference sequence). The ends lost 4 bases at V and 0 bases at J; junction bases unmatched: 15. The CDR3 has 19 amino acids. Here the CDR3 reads CASSTNLNPRGTSNQPQHF. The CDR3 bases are TGTGCCAGTAGTACTAACCTCAACCCCAGGGGGACTAGCAATCAGCCCCAGCATTTT.

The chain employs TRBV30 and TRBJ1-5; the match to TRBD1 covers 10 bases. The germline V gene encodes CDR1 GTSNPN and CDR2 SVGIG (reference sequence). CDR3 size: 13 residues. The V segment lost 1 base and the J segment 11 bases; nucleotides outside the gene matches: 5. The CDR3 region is CAWSGTGGRTQHF. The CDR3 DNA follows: TGTGCCTGGAGTGGGACAGGGGGAAGGACCCAGCATTTT.

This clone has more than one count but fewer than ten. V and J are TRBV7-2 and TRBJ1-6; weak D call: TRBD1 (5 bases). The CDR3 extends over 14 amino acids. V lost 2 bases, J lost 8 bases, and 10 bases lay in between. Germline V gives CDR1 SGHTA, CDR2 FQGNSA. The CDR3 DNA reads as TGTGCCAGCAGCTTATCACAGGTTTATTCACCCCTCCACTTT. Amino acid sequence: CASSLSQVYSPLHF.

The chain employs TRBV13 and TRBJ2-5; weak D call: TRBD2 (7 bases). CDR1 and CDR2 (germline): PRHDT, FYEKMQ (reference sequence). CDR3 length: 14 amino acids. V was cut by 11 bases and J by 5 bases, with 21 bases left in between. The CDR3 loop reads CAASQRGAVETQYF. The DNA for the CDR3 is TGTGCCGCCAGTCAACGGGGGGCAGTGGAGACCCAGTACTTC.

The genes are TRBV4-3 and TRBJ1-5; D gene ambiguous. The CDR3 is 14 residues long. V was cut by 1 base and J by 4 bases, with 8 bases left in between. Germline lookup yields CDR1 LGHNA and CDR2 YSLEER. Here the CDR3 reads CASSQVVGNQPQHF. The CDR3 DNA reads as TGCGCCAGCAGCCAAGTTGTCGGGAATCAGCCCCAGCATTTT.

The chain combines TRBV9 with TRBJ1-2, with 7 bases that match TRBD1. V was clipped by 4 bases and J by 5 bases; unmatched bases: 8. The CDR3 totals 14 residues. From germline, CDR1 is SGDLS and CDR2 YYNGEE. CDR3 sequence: CASSSTPGGYGYTF. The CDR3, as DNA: TGTGCCAGCAGCAGCACCCCAGGGGGATATGGCTACACCTTC.

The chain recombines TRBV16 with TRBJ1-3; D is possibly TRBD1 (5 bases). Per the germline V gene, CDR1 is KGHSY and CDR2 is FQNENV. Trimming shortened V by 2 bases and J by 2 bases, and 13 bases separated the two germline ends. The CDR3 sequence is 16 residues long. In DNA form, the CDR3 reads TGTGCCAGCAGCCAACCCGGCCAGGGAACTGGAAACACCATATATTTT. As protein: CASSQPGQGTGNTIYF.

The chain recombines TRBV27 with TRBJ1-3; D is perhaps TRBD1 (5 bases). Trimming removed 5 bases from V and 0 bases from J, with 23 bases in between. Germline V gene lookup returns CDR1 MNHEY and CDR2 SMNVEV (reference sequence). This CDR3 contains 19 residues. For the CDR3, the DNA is TGTGCCAGCAGTACCAGGGAGGGTTGGGGGAAAAGCTCTGGAAACACCATATATTTT. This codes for CASSTREGWGKSSGNTIYF.

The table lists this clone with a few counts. The CDR3 loop is CAITRTELGEQYF. CDR3 nucleotide sequence: TGTGCCATCACCAGGACAGAGCTAGGGGAGCAGTACTTC. The chain recombines TRBV10-3 with TRBJ2-7, with D maybe TRBD1 (6 bases). This CDR3 has 13 residues. V shed 7 bases and J shed 7 bases, with 17 bases lying between them. Germline assignment: CDR1 ENHRY and CDR2 SYGVKD.